This T cell receptor beta chain derives from a study of T cell repertoires in cytomegalovirus infection. On the study more broadly: Public TCR beta signatures were indicative of both CMV infection and a matching HLA type.

One entry per CDR3 protein, called by TCRdb with MiXCR from the reads. The sample shows 300,000 to 400,000 distinct CDR3 sequences, approximately 9.5% of them seen only once. Overall study findings and caveats: HLA-C-restricted CMV-specific TCR beta clonotypes were dominant in the ex vivo response.

A word on this clonotype: Its antigen remains unknown.

The sample comprised PBMCs. This TCR derives from a human donor in good health (CMV status not recorded). Some clones in this sample may be carry-over from other donors' samples.

The CDR3 DNA is TGTGCCAGCAGCGTAGCGGGAGCCACGAATGAGCAGTTCTTC. Translation: CASSVAGATNEQFF. V is TRBV11-3 and J is TRBJ2-1; the match to TRBD2 covers 9 bases. The CDR3 sequence is 14 residues long. After removal of 5 bases from V and 7 bases from J, the junction contained 6 bases not matched to a gene. CDR1 is SGHNT, CDR2 YENEEA, per germline.